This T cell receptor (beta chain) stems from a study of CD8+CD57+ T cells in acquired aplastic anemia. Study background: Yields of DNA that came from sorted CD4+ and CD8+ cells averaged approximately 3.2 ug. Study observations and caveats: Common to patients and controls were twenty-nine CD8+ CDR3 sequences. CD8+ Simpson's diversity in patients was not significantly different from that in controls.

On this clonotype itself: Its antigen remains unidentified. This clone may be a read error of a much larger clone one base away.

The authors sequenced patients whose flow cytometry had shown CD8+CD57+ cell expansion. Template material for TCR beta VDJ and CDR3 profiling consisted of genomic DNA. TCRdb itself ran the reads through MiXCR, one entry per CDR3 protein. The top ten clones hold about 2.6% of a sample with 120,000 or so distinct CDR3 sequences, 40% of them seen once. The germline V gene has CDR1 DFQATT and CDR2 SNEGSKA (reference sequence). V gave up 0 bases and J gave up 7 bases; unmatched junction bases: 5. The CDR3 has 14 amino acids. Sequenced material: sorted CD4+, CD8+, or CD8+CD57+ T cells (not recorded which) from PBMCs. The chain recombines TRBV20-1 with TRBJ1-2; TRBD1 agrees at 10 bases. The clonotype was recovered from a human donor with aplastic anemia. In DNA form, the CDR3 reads TGCAGTGCTAGAGATGACAGGGGGCCTGGTGGCTACACCTTC. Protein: CSARDDRGPGGYTF.